This entry lists 7 T cell receptor beta chains sequenced from one sample in a study of cytotoxic CD8 clonotypes in ibrutinib-treated CLL. The repertoire was sequenced with immunoSEQ multiplex PCR; TCRdb's copy has only in-frame clones and lacks some. The sample records 150,000 or so clones, over 60% being singletons. The sample was PBMCs, taken after 12 months of ibrutinib treatment. The receptors shown here come from a human donor with chronic lymphocytic leukemia.

V gene TRBV7-2 combines with J gene TRBJ2-3; TRBD2 agrees at 7 bases. V trimming: 0 bases; J trimming: 3 bases; junction bases outside the gene matches: 0. Germline CDR1 and CDR2: SGHTA and FQGNSA. The CDR3 is 14 amino acids. The CDR3 DNA reads as TGTGCCAGCAGCTTAGCGCGGGGGACAGATACGCAGTATTTT. Its protein product is CASSLARGTDTQYF.

The V call is TRBV4-3, the J call TRBJ1-2; possibly TRBD1 for D (5 bases). Germline V gene sequence: CDR1 LGHNA, CDR2 YSLEER. The length of the CDR3 is 14 residues. With 1 base removed from V and 7 bases from J, the gap between germline ends came to 13 bases. In DNA form, the CDR3 reads TGCGCCAGCAGCCAAGCCGGGACTACGGCTGGCTACACCTTC. Its protein is CASSQAGTTAGYTF.

The V call is TRBV2, the J call TRBJ2-5; D is possibly TRBD1 or TRBD2 (5 bases each). V was clipped by 6 bases and J by 5 bases, with 16 bases between them. The germline V gene has CDR1 SNHLY and CDR2 FYNNEI. The length of the CDR3 is 14 residues. The CDR3 sequence is CASSGHGVGETQYF. CDR3 nucleotides: TGTGCCAGCAGCGGACACGGGGTTGGGGAGACCCAGTACTTC.

The rearrangement joins TRBV7-9 to TRBJ2-2, with D tentatively TRBD1 (6 bases). The V gene's germline CDR1 is SEHNR and CDR2 FQNEAQ (reference sequence). V was shortened by 1 base and J by 1 base, with 16 bases between the two germline ends. The CDR3 runs to 18 residues. The CDR3 DNA sequence: TGTGCCAGCAGCTTAGAGCCCCCTGACAGGAAGAACACCGGGGAGCTGTTTTTT. This translates into CASSLEPPDRKNTGELFF.

This chain connects TRBV25-1 to TRBJ1-2; 7 bases line up with TRBD1. Germline assignment: CDR1 MGHDK and CDR2 SYGVNS. The CDR3 has 13 residues. With V trimmed by 6 bases and J by 8 bases, 9 bases remained unmatched. CDR3 sequence (DNA): TGTGCCAGCAGATCAGGGGGGATTGGGGGCTACACCTTC. Translation: CASRSGGIGGYTF.

The chain is built from TRBV14 and TRBJ2-3; D is ambiguous. This CDR3 has 13 amino acids. The V gene's germline CDR1 is SGHDN and CDR2 FVKESK. Trimming stripped 4 bases from V and 6 bases from J, with 11 bases between. CDR3 protein: CASSRSLSDTQYF. The DNA for the CDR3 is TGTGCCAGCAGCCGAAGCCTGTCGGATACGCAGTATTTT.

This clone has ten or more counts. The chain combines TRBV18 with TRBJ1-4; no clear D. V was clipped by 4 bases and J by 7 bases, with 13 bases between them. This CDR3 spans 14 amino acids. The germline V gene has CDR1 KGHSH and CDR2 LQKENI. The CDR3 here is CASSLGNTGEKLFF. For the CDR3, the DNA is TGTGCCAGCTCACTAGGAAATACGGGTGAAAAACTGTTTTTT.